This entry describes one T cell receptor (beta chain). Its matching antigen is unknown. These data are taken from a study of Graves' ophthalmopathy and Graves' hyperthyroidism. Patients were excluded if they had other autoimmune diseases or uncontrolled infections, and likewise if pregnancy or lactation applied. The study, taken as a whole, reports: Blood also carried most expanded thyroid clonotypes exceeding 0.001 frequency. Progression of ophthalmopathy was predicted by the model with roughly 71% sensitivity and approximately 72% specificity.

CDR3 regions of TCR beta were amplified from RNA transcripts. HTBI primers served in a first-round RT-PCR, which a second-round multiplex PCR followed. MiXCR, applied by TCRdb to the multiplex PCR reads, yields one record per CDR3 protein. This table has roughly 500,000 distinct CDR3 sequences, 13% to 15% appearing once. This CDR3 has 19 amino acids. The junction had 16 bases not matched to a gene; V was cut back by 4 bases and J by 4 bases. Germline V gene sequence: CDR1 SGHAT, CDR2 FQDESV (reference sequence). The chain employs TRBV11-1 and TRBJ2-2, with 9 bases matching TRBD2. Sequenced input: blood. The receptor's source is a woman aged 30 to 39 with Graves' ophthalmopathy. The CDR3 DNA reads as TGTGCCAGCAGCTCCCCCCGTGGCGGGAGGGCCCTAGTCACCGGGGAGCTGTTTTTT. Translating gives CASSSPRGGRALVTGELFF.